This TCR beta chain was sequenced for a study of T-cell reconstitution after alpha-beta-depleted transplantation in children. Study results and limitations: By about two months after transplant, alpha-beta T cells reportedly arose from several hundred graft clones that had expanded.

The length of the CDR3 is 12 residues. The V and J ends lost 5 bases and 4 bases respectively, with 9 bases between them. Germline CDR1 and CDR2: SGHRS and YFSETQ. To note about this clonotype: The target antigen is unknown.

Unique molecular identifiers were used in preparing the TCRbeta library. TCRdb recomputed calls from the PCR reads with MiXCR, one row per CDR3 protein. The table lists 17,000 or so distinct CDR3 sequences, under 15% of them singletons. The sample here was PBMCs, mostly from graft donor cells, taken 180 days after TCRalphabeta/CD19-depleted stem cell transplant. The sequence came from a boy in the first two years of life who had a stem cell transplant for Wiskott-Aldrich syndrome, so the T cells may come from the graft donor. This chain links TRBV5-1 with TRBJ1-2; maybe TRBD1 (5 bases). DNA for the CDR3: TGCGCCAGCAGGGGGGATGGCTATGGCTACACCTTC. Amino acid sequence: CASRGDGYGYTF.